The 27 T cell receptor beta chains below all came from one sample that was sequenced in a study of T cell changes during pregnancy in multiple sclerosis. The data were produced by immunoSEQ multiplex PCR, yet TCRdb's version contains in-frame clones alone and is incomplete. The sample lists tens of thousands of clones, about nine tenths occurring once. The sequencing used CD8+ T cells from peripheral blood mononuclear cells, collected after pregnancy. Every receptor here comes from a female donor with multiple sclerosis, enrolled in a pregnancy study.

The chain's CDR3 is CASSRRGSGELFF. The CDR3 nucleotides read TGTGCCAGCAGTCGCAGGGGGTCCGGGGAGCTGTTTTTT. V usage is TRBV14 and J usage is TRBJ2-2; 7 nucleotides line up with TRBD1. The CDR3 covers 13 residues. Unmatched junction bases numbered 4, after V lost 6 bases and J lost 6 bases. In germline, CDR1 is SGHDN, CDR2 FVKESK.

The chain couples TRBV7-2 to TRBJ1-1; maybe TRBD1 (6 bases). CDR1 SGHTA and CDR2 FQGNSA come from the germline V gene. The CDR3 length is 14 residues. V dropped 4 bases and J dropped 1 base, with 10 bases sitting between them. CDR3 region: CASSSRTANTEAFF. The CDR3 nucleotides read TGTGCCAGCAGCTCCAGGACAGCGAACACTGAAGCTTTCTTT.

This clone came up once. The chain joins TRBV29-1 to TRBJ2-1, with D perhaps matching TRBD2 (5 bases). The CDR3 covers 15 residues. V gave up 2 bases and J gave up 5 bases, with 16 bases separating them. CDR1 and CDR2 (germline): SQVTM, ANQGSEA. The CDR3 loop reads CSVECPGLGDNEQFF. CDR3 DNA sequence: TGCAGCGTTGAATGTCCGGGATTAGGTGACAATGAGCAGTTCTTC.

The rearrangement links TRBV7-9 to TRBJ2-5; D perhaps matches TRBD2 (6 bases). CDR3 length: 16 amino acids. Germline V gene data show CDR1 as SEHNR and CDR2 as FQNEAQ (reference sequence). The V and J ends lost 5 bases and 3 bases respectively, with 19 bases between them. CDR3 DNA sequence: TGTGCCAGCAGCCCGGTACTAGCCGAAATTAAAGAGACCCAGTACTTC. Residues: CASSPVLAEIKETQYF.

This rearrangement joins TRBV5-1 to TRBJ2-7; D might be TRBD2 (6 bases). This CDR3 is built from 14 residues. The germline V gene encodes CDR1 SGHRS and CDR2 YFSETQ. V was pared by 4 bases and J by 6 bases, with 17 bases between. Written as DNA, the CDR3 is TGCGCCAGCAGCCCCACTAGCCCAGCTTCCGAGCAGTACTTC. It specifies CASSPTSPASEQYF.

Only a few counts were recorded for this clone. V gene TRBV6-4 combines with J gene TRBJ1-1; D not certain. The V and J ends lost 2 bases and 4 bases respectively, with 11 bases between them. In germline, CDR1 is MRHNA, CDR2 SNTAGT. This CDR3 is built from 14 residues. Written as DNA, the CDR3 is TGTGCCAGCAGTGACCCGGGAGGGAGCACTGAAGCTTTCTTT. The encoded protein is CASSDPGGSTEAFF.

The genes are TRBV5-1 and TRBJ1-2; tentatively, D is TRBD1 (5 bases). V lost 4 bases to trimming and J lost 5 bases, with 18 bases between them. CDR1 SGHRS and CDR2 YFSETQ come from the germline V gene. The CDR3 sequence is 15 residues long. The CDR3 region has the DNA TGCGCCAGCAGCCCCGCTAGGGGAATAGGTTATGGCTACACCTTC. This gives the protein CASSPARGIGYGYTF. Full variable domain (rest looked up from reference TRBV5-1 and TRBJ1-2): KAGVTQTPRYLIKTRGQQVTLSCSPISGHRSVSWYQQTPGQGLQFLFEYFSETQRNKGNFPGRFSGRQFSNSRSEMNVSTLELGDSALYLCASSPARGIGYGYTFGSGTRLTVV.

The rearrangement joins TRBV25-1 to TRBJ2-7, with D tentatively TRBD2 (5 bases). V was clipped by 5 bases and J by 7 bases, with 12 bases between them. The CDR3 loop spans 12 amino acids. Germline loops: CDR1 MGHDK, CDR2 SYGVNS. The CDR3 nucleotides read TGTGCCAGCAGTAGACGGGGTCGGGAGCAGTACTTC. Its protein product is CASSRRGREQYF.

CDR3 region: CASRTGFTEAFF. CDR3 DNA: TGTGCCAGCAGGACAGGTTTCACTGAAGCTTTCTTT. The chain joins TRBV5-6 to TRBJ1-1; D perhaps matches TRBD1 (6 bases). The V end was cut by 5 bases, the J end by 4 bases, with 9 bases between. Germline V CDR1 and CDR2: SGHDT, YYEEEE. The CDR3 totals 12 residues.

This clone was recorded once. V gene TRBV7-6 combines with J gene TRBJ2-1; TRBD1 matches at 10 bases. The germline V gene has CDR1 SGHVS and CDR2 FNYEAQ. The CDR3 is made up of 15 amino acids. Unmatched junction bases numbered 9, after V lost 5 bases and J lost 8 bases. The CDR3 sequence is CASSAGTGELHEQFF. The DNA for the CDR3 is TGTGCCAGCAGCGCCGGGACAGGGGAGTTACATGAGCAGTTCTTC.

This sequence joins TRBV30 and TRBJ2-2; D ambiguous. Deletions cut 3 bases from V and 3 bases from J, with 11 bases between. The germline V gene has CDR1 GTSNPN and CDR2 SVGIG (reference sequence). The CDR3 is made up of 14 amino acids. The CDR3 DNA is TGTGCCTGGAGACTAATGGCCGACACCGGGGAGCTGTTTTTT. This sequence encodes CAWRLMADTGELFF.

The rearrangement uses TRBV2 and TRBJ1-1, with D tentatively TRBD1 (6 bases). Germline CDR1 SNHLY, CDR2 FYNNEI. This CDR3 has 13 residues. V lost 8 bases and J 0 bases, leaving 10 bases between the germline ends. The CDR3 nucleotides read TGTGCCAGCGTTGACAGGATGAACACTGAAGCTTTCTTT. Translation: CASVDRMNTEAFF.

The chain carries TRBV29-1 and TRBJ1-2; D might be TRBD1 (6 bases). This CDR3 contains 16 residues. V dropped 0 bases and J dropped 8 bases, with 22 bases sitting between them. Germline CDR1 is SQVTM and CDR2 is ANQGSEA. The CDR3 here is CSVEDRLPGAGRGYTF. CDR3 in DNA: TGCAGCGTTGAAGATCGATTGCCAGGGGCAGGACGGGGCTACACCTTC.

The gene calls are TRBV5-1 and TRBJ1-2; 7 bases map to TRBD1. Germline lookup yields CDR1 SGHRS and CDR2 YFSETQ. The CDR3 is made up of 16 amino acids. V was clipped by 4 bases and J by 0 bases; unmatched bases: 9. CDR3 bases: TGCGCCAGCAGCCCGGACAGGAAACCCGCTAACTATGGCTACACCTTC. Translation gives CASSPDRKPANYGYTF.

The chain employs TRBV7-9 and TRBJ1-1; D gene ambiguous. From germline, CDR1 is SEHNR and CDR2 FQNEAQ (reference sequence). This CDR3 region has 12 residues. Between the trimmed V and J ends, which lost 1 base and 5 bases, there was a span of 5 bases. CDR3 coding DNA: TGTGCCAGCAGCTTAGGGAGGACTGAAGCTTTCTTT. Its protein product is CASSLGRTEAFF.

This clone came up a few times. The chain joins TRBV27 to TRBJ1-5; TRBD1 might be the D (6 bases). The CDR3 covers 13 residues. Germline-derived CDR1 and CDR2 are MNHEY and SMNVEV (reference sequence). The V end was cut by 5 bases, the J end by 5 bases, with 10 bases between. Here the CDR3 reads CASSPGVDQPQHF. DNA for the CDR3: TGTGCCAGCAGTCCAGGGGTGGATCAGCCCCAGCATTTT.

The chain is built from TRBV14 and TRBJ1-2, with D possibly being TRBD1 (6 bases). Per germline, CDR1 SGHDN and CDR2 FVKESK. The CDR3 is 15 amino acids. The V and J ends lost 0 bases and 3 bases respectively, with 11 bases between them. The CDR3 nucleotides read TGTGCCAGCAGCCAAGAGCAGGGGCTTTACTATGGCTACACCTTC. This translates into CASSQEQGLYYGYTF.

This chain connects TRBV7-6 to TRBJ2-3; 7 nucleotides line up with TRBD2. Germline CDR1 and CDR2: SGHVS and FNYEAQ. Unmatched junction bases numbered 10, after V lost 2 bases and J lost 5 bases. The CDR3 extends over 16 amino acids. The CDR3 reads CASSLRSGGPIDTQYF. In DNA form, the CDR3 reads TGTGCCAGCAGCTTAAGGTCGGGGGGACCGATAGATACGCAGTATTTT. The full variable domain, rest sourced from reference TRBV7-6 and TRBJ2-3, is GAGVSQSPRYKVTKRGQDVALRCDPISGHVSLYWYRQALGQGPEFLTYFNYEAQQDKSGLPNDRFSAERPEGSISTLTIQRTEQRDSAMYRCASSLRSGGPIDTQYFGPGTRLTVL.

The rearrangement joins TRBV13 to TRBJ1-1, with unresolved D. V was cut by 4 bases and J by 7 bases, with 16 bases left in between. Germline-derived CDR1 and CDR2 are PRHDT and FYEKMQ (reference sequence). CDR3 length: 14 amino acids. CDR3 loop: CASSSARRSYEAFF. CDR3 nucleotides: TGTGCCAGCAGCTCCGCGCGGCGGAGCTATGAAGCTTTCTTT. Variable domain in full (rest from reference TRBV13 and TRBJ1-1): AAGVIQSPRHLIKEKRETATLKCYPIPRHDTVYWYQQGPGQDPQFLISFYEKMQSDKGSIPDRFSAQQFSDYHSELNMSSLELGDSALYFCASSSARRSYEAFFGQGTRLTVV.

The V gene is TRBV28, the J gene TRBJ1-1, with 10 bases matching TRBD1. V lost 5 bases to trimming and J lost 0 bases; unmatched junction nucleotides: 15. In germline, CDR1 is MDHEN, CDR2 SYDVKM. The CDR3 spans 19 residues. This chain's CDR3 is CASSKTGGASVSLNTEAFF. The CDR3 DNA follows: TGTGCCAGCAGTAAGACAGGGGGCGCAAGTGTGAGTTTGAACACTGAAGCTTTCTTT. Based on the CDR3 plus reference TRBV28 and TRBJ1-1, the full variable domain is DVKVTQSSRYLVKRTGEKVFLECVQDMDHENMFWYRQDPGLGLRLIYFSYDVKMKEKGDIPEGYSVSREKKERFSLILESASTNQTSMYLCASSKTGGASVSLNTEAFFGQGTRLTVV.

The genes are TRBV15 and TRBJ2-7, with 7 bases identical to TRBD1. The CDR3 length is 16 residues. Germline CDR1 and CDR2: LNHNV and YYDKDF (reference sequence). V shed 0 bases and J 5 bases; nucleotides not matched to a gene: 10. CDR3 amino acids: CATSRDLHRGLDEQYF. The CDR3, as DNA: TGTGCCACCAGCAGAGATCTGCATAGGGGGCTCGACGAGCAGTACTTC. Supplemented by reference TRBV15 and TRBJ2-7, the full variable domain reads DAMVIQNPRYQVTQFGKPVTLSCSQTLNHNVMYWYQQKSSQAPKLLFHYYDKDFNNEADTPDNFQSRRPNTSFCFLDIRSPGLGDTAMYLCATSRDLHRGLDEQYFGPGTRLTVT.

The chain recombines TRBV2 with TRBJ1-1; TRBD1 matches at 7 bases. Trimming took 4 bases from V and 5 from J; bases not matched to a gene: 7. Germline V gene lookup returns CDR1 SNHLY and CDR2 FYNNEI. The CDR3 runs to 14 residues. CDR3 bases: TGTGCCAGCAGTGGGACAGGAGGCGGGACTGAAGCTTTCTTT. Amino acid sequence: CASSGTGGGTEAFF.

The chain links TRBV7-9 to TRBJ2-1; 10 bases are a match to TRBD2. Germline V gene data show CDR1 as SEHNR and CDR2 as FQNEAQ (reference sequence). The CDR3 has 15 amino acids. V shed 5 bases and J 5 bases; nucleotides not matched to a gene: 6. The CDR3 DNA reads as TGTGCCAGCAGCGCCGGACTAGCGGCCAACAATGAGCAGTTCTTC. This translates into CASSAGLAANNEQFF.

The chain links TRBV5-6 to TRBJ2-3; 9 bases are a match to TRBD1. The ends lost 4 bases at V and 4 bases at J; junction bases unmatched: 7. The CDR3 runs to 15 residues. Germline V gives CDR1 SGHDT, CDR2 YYEEEE. DNA of the CDR3: TGTGCCAGCAGCCCGGGACAGGGTTTAGCAGATACGCAGTATTTT. Its protein product is CASSPGQGLADTQYF.

The chain combines TRBV30 with TRBJ1-1; possibly TRBD1 for D (6 bases). This CDR3 contains 12 residues. V was shortened by 2 bases and J by 7 bases, with 11 bases between the two germline ends. Germline V lookup: CDR1 GTSNPN, CDR2 SVGIG (reference sequence). This CDR3 is CAWSRQDHEAFF. The CDR3 nucleotides read TGTGCCTGGAGTAGACAGGATCATGAAGCTTTCTTT.

The chain is built from TRBV15 and TRBJ2-3; D is undetermined. This CDR3 has 13 residues. Trimming stripped 8 bases from V and 1 base from J, with 10 bases between. Germline V gene sequence: CDR1 LNHNV, CDR2 YYDKDF (reference sequence). CDR3 sequence: CATCGGGTDTQYF. The CDR3 coding sequence is TGTGCCACCTGCGGCGGAGGCACAGATACGCAGTATTTT.

The CDR3 is CASSSPRARNTIYF. CDR3 sequence (DNA): TGTGCCAGCAGTTCCCCGCGGGCTCGAAACACCATATATTTT. The J gene is TRBJ1-3, the V gene TRBV28, with D unresolved. With 4 bases removed from V and 5 bases from J, the gap between germline ends came to 12 bases. The CDR3 spans 14 residues. Germline V gives CDR1 MDHEN, CDR2 SYDVKM.